The clone carrying this T cell receptor (beta chain) was detected once. The antigen remains unidentified. The primer mix had 60 Vbeta and 13 Jbeta primers. TCRdb's table, derived via immunoSEQ multiplex PCR, lists solely in-frame clones and lacks some. Of about 90,000 clones in the sample, about 88% were seen once. V lost 7 bases, J lost 0 bases, and 14 bases stayed unmatched. Germline values: CDR1 SQVTM, CDR2 ANQGSEA. This CDR3 is 16 amino acids long. The sample is drawn from a study of cytomegalovirus exposure and HLA in healthy donors. Study-level information: In a previous analysis, some 110 million unique TCR beta sequences were found from 150 million to 200 million T cells. The study, taken as a whole, reports: The study designated 150 or so TCR beta chains cytomegalovirus-associated.

This receptor was obtained from a man younger than 35 in good health and CMV-seronegative. Sequences were obtained from PBMCs. The chain employs TRBV29-1 and TRBJ1-1; 7 bases map to TRBD1. The CDR3, as DNA: TGCAGCGCTCGAGGGGACAGCACGTATATGAACACTGAAGCTTTCTTT. Its translation: CSARGDSTYMNTEAFF.